These 8 T cell receptor beta chains were sequenced from one sample in a study of response to subunit inactivated influenza vaccine. TCRdb itself ran the RT-PCR reads through MiXCR, one entry per CDR3 protein. The sample contains around 760,000 distinct CDR3 sequences, about 15% of which appear only once. Sequences were derived from PBMCs from blood, sampled 14 to 15 days before vaccination. The origin of the receptors is a man in his fifties who received an inactivated influenza vaccine.

The V gene is TRBV24-1, the J gene TRBJ1-1; D perhaps matches TRBD1 (6 bases). V shed 2 bases and J shed 1 base, with 13 bases lying between them. Per germline, CDR1 KGHDR and CDR2 SFDVKD. CDR3 length: 16 residues. CDR3 in amino acids: CATSDSSQGKNTEAFF. CDR3 DNA sequence: TGTGCCACCAGTGATTCCTCACAGGGCAAGAACACTGAAGCTTTCTTT.

The J gene is TRBJ2-7, the V gene TRBV20-1, with unresolved D. Germline CDR1 and CDR2: DFQATT and SNEGSKA (reference sequence). The CDR3 extends over 14 amino acids. The V end was cut by 6 bases, the J end by 3 bases, with 18 bases between. The CDR3 spells CSARLAEVFYEQYF. The CDR3 nucleotides are TGCAGTGCCCGGCTGGCAGAGGTCTTCTACGAGCAGTACTTC.

Comments on this clonotype: Relative to the germline gene, one junction end is altered; a read error may explain this. The chain carries TRBV4-2 and TRBJ2-1; D unresolved. The germline CDR1 and CDR2 sequences are LGHNA and YNFKEQ. This CDR3 region has 16 residues. The CDR3 DNA sequence: TGTGCCAGCAGCCAAGATATGCGGAGCTCCTACTATGAGCAGTTCTTC. Encoded protein: CASSQDMRSSYYEQFF.

The chain uses TRBV12-3 or TRBV12-4 and TRBJ2-1; TRBD2 matches at 13 bases. The CDR3 runs to 12 residues. Trimming at V came to 6 bases and at J to 12 bases, leaving 2 bases not matched to a gene. The CDR3 here is CASRRTSGRQFF. Written as DNA, the CDR3 is TGTGCCAGCAGGAGGACTAGCGGGAGGCAGTTCTTC.

This clonotype was observed many times. The V gene is TRBV7-3, the J gene TRBJ2-1, with D possibly being TRBD1 or TRBD2 (5 bases each). CDR3 length equals 15 residues. Per germline, CDR1 SGHTA and CDR2 FQGTGA. V was clipped by 5 bases and J by 2 bases, with 13 bases between them. The CDR3 region is CASSKGTVTYNEQFF. The CDR3 DNA sequence: TGTGCCAGCAGCAAAGGGACGGTGACCTACAATGAGCAGTTCTTC.

The chain uses TRBV29-1 and TRBJ2-7; the D is unclear. The CDR3 loop spans 12 amino acids. Looked up from germline, CDR1 is SQVTM and CDR2 is ANQGSEA. The ends were cut back, 5 bases at V and 2 bases at J, with 10 bases in the middle. This chain's CDR3 is CSVNLGTYEQYF. Written as DNA, the CDR3 is TGCAGCGTTAACCTGGGAACCTACGAGCAGTACTTC.

The V call is TRBV11-2, the J call TRBJ2-1, with TRBD1 identical over 8 bases. V lost 6 bases, J lost 6 bases, and 4 bases stayed unmatched. Germline-derived CDR1 and CDR2 are SGHAT and FQNNGV. This CDR3 contains 13 residues. The DNA of the CDR3 is TGTGCCAGCAGGCAGACAGGGGTCAATGAGCAGTTCTTC. Encoded protein: CASRQTGVNEQFF.

The rearrangement links TRBV14 to TRBJ2-3; D ambiguous. CDR3 length: 16 amino acids. Trimming stripped 1 base from V and 2 bases from J, with 13 bases between. Germline V gene data show CDR1 as SGHDN and CDR2 as FVKESK. DNA for the CDR3: TGTGCCAGCAGCCAAGGCAGACTGACCAACACAGATACGCAGTATTTT. Protein sequence: CASSQGRLTNTDTQYF.